This T cell receptor beta chain was recorded in a study of T-cell memory formation after mild COVID-19. The overall study: Most TCR clusters belonged to a single donor. Findings of the study overall: Later expanders leaned toward CD4+, whereas clones contracting from day 15 to 85 were balanced CD4/CD8.

TCRdb passed the 5' RACE reads through MiXCR, listing each CDR3 protein once. Among a few hundred thousand distinct CDR3 sequences, around 28% were seen once, and the ten largest hold around an eighth. Concerning this clonotype itself: Its target is unknown.

This sequence was found in an adult woman who had mild COVID-19 (a few samples of this study predate the infection). Cell type and time point are not known. The sequencing input was PBMCs or a T cell subset sorted from them (not recorded which).

The CDR3 bases are TGTGCCAGCAGCCCTCTAGCGGAAAAGTACAATGAGCAGTTCTTC. This sequence encodes CASSPLAEKYNEQFF. This chain joins TRBV5-6 and TRBJ2-1; TRBD2 agrees at 7 bases. J gave up 4 bases and V 4 bases, and 8 bases lay outside the gene matches. This CDR3 is built from 15 residues. Looked up from germline, CDR1 is SGHDT and CDR2 is YYEEEE. Combining the CDR3 with reference TRBV5-6 and TRBJ2-1 gives the whole variable domain DAGVTQSPTHLIKTRGQQVTLRCSPKSGHDTVSWYQQALGQGPQFIFQYYEEEERQRGNFPDRFSGHQFPNYSSELNVNALLLGDSALYLCASSPLAEKYNEQFFGPGTRLTVL.